Following are 5 T cell receptor beta chains from one sample sequenced in a study of control samples from healthy donors and cancer patients. The repertoire was sequenced with immunoSEQ multiplex PCR; TCRdb's copy has only in-frame clones and lacks some. This sample has about 110,000 clones, with over 75% found just once. The sequenced sample consisted of PBMCs. The receptors were gathered from an older woman with lung cancer.

The V and J genes are TRBV7-3 and TRBJ2-1; TRBD1 or TRBD2 may be the D gene (7 bases each). Trimming stripped 5 bases from V and 9 bases from J, with 17 bases between. Germline V lookup: CDR1 SGHTA, CDR2 FQGTGA. The CDR3 runs to 14 residues. The CDR3 protein is CASSASTGRGEQFF. Written as DNA, the CDR3 is TGTGCCAGCAGCGCCTCGACAGGGAGGGGTGAGCAGTTCTTC.

V usage is TRBV30 and J usage is TRBJ2-7; 7 bases align to TRBD2. The CDR3 consists of 12 residues. The V and J ends lost 0 bases and 8 bases, in that order; junction bases with no gene match: 4. Germline-derived CDR1 and CDR2 are GTSNPN and SVGIG (reference sequence). The CDR3 spells CAWSVKAGQQYF. The CDR3 region has the DNA TGTGCCTGGAGTGTAAAAGCGGGACAGCAGTACTTC.

This chain connects TRBV2 to TRBJ2-2; perhaps TRBD1 as D (6 bases). Germline-derived CDR1 and CDR2 are SNHLY and FYNNEI. With 1 base removed from V and 6 bases from J, the gap between germline ends came to 18 bases. This CDR3 comprises 17 residues. In nucleotides, the CDR3 is TGTGCCAGCAGTGAAGGGAGGCGACAGGTGCCCCCCGGGGAGCTGTTTTTT. Translated: CASSEGRRQVPPGELFF.

This rearrangement joins TRBV24-1 to TRBJ2-5; D is ambiguous. This CDR3 has 13 amino acids. V lost 4 bases and J lost 4, with 9 bases in between. Germline CDR1 KGHDR, CDR2 SFDVKD. CDR3 sequence: CATSDPSLETQYF. For the CDR3, the DNA is TGTGCCACCAGTGACCCTTCCTTAGAGACCCAGTACTTC.

This clone was seen once. The V gene is TRBV5-1, the J gene TRBJ1-1; D not certain. Trimming took off 0 bases at V and 4 bases at J, with 10 bases between the two ends. The germline CDR1 and CDR2 sequences are SGHRS and YFSETQ. The CDR3 loop spans 14 amino acids. The CDR3 DNA sequence: TGCGCCAGCAGCTTGGAGCTTATAAGCACTGAAGCTTTCTTT. It yields the protein CASSLELISTEAFF.